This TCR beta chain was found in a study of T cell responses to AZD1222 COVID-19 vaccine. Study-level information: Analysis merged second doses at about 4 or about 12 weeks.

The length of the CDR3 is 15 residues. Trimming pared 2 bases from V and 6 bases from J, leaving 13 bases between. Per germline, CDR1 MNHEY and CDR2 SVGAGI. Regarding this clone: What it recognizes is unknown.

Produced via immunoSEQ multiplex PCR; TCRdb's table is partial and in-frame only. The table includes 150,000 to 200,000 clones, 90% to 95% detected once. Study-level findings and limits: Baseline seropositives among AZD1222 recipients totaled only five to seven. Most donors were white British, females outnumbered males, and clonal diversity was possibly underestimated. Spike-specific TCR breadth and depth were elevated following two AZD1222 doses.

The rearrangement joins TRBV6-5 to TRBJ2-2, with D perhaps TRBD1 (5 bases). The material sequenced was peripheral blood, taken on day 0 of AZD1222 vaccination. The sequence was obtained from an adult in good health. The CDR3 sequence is CASSYNPQGSGELFF. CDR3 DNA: TGTGCCAGCAGTTACAATCCCCAGGGCTCCGGGGAGCTGTTTTTT.